The rows below give T cell receptor beta chains drawn from one sample of a study of cytomegalovirus exposure and HLA in healthy donors. Measured with immunoSEQ multiplex PCR; TCRdb has only the in-frame clones, and not every one. The sample holds some 130,000 clones, 79% seen once. Sequencing input: PBMCs. The receptor set was obtained from a man between 40 and 49 years old in good health and CMV-seropositive. CDR3s include the opening cysteine and the closing phenylalanine or tryptophan. D genes are given only for firm matches. A row's size may be missing; if present it is once, few, many or a size class.

V	J	D	size	DNA	CDR3
TRBV30	TRBJ2-7	NA	NA	TGTGCGATCCAAAGGGGGAGATACGAGCAGTACTTC	CAIQRGRYEQYF
TRBV12-5	TRBJ1-1	NA	NA	TGTGCTAGTGGTTTGGGGTTTTTGAACATGAACACTGAAGCTTTCTTT	CASGLGFLNMNTEAFF
TRBV18	TRBJ2-7	TRBD2	NA	TGTGCCAGCTCACCGAGGGCTAGCGGGTACTCGAGCTCCTACGAGCAGTACTTC	CASSPRASGYSSSYEQYF
TRBV12-5	TRBJ1-1	TRBD1	NA	TGTGCTAGTGCCACAGGGGAGACGAACACTGAAGCTTTCTTT	CASATGETNTEAFF
TRBV10-1	TRBJ2-1	TRBD2	NA	TGCGCCAGCAGCCCCGGACTAGCGGGAGGACAAAATGAGCAGTTCTTC	CASSPGLAGGQNEQFF
TRBV7-9	TRBJ2-2	TRBD2	NA	TGTGCCAGCAGCCCCGTGGTAGCGGGAAACACCGGGGAGCTGTTTTTT	CASSPVVAGNTGELFF
TRBV6-1	TRBJ1-2	TRBD1	NA	TGTGCCAGCAGCGAACCGGGACAGGGGAATGGCTACACCTTC	CASSEPGQGNGYTF
TRBV5-1	TRBJ2-5	NA	once	TGCGCCAGCAGCTTTCGTAGCGCGGAGACCCAGTACTTC	CASSFRSAETQYF
TRBV4-1	TRBJ1-2	TRBD1	NA	TGCGCCAGCAGCCAAGACCCGGGACAGGGGTTCGGCTACACCTTC	CASSQDPGQGFGYTF
TRBV19	TRBJ2-7	TRBD1	NA	TGTGCCAGTAGTGGACCGGGACAGGGGACCTACGAGCAGTACTTC	CASSGPGQGTYEQYF
TRBV29-1	TRBJ2-7	NA	NA	TGCAGCGTTAAGGGGGATCGAGCCTACGAGCAGTACTTC	CSVKGDRAYEQYF
TRBV29-1	TRBJ2-5	NA	NA	TGCAGCGTTGAATCGGGGGAGACCCAGTACTTC	CSVESGETQYF
TRBV11-1	TRBJ2-7	NA	few	TGTGCCAGCAGCCTAGGAGCGGTAGATTCGTACGAGCAGTACTTC	CASSLGAVDSYEQYF
TRBV19	TRBJ2-3	TRBD2	NA	TGTGCCAGTAGCCTGACTAGCGGCTCAGATACGCAGTATTTT	CASSLTSGSDTQYF
TRBV28	TRBJ2-1	TRBD2	NA	TGTGCCAGCAGTCTCCGAGGACTAGCGGGATGGAATGAGCAGTTCTTC	CASSLRGLAGWNEQFF
TRBV5-1	TRBJ1-2	NA	NA	TGCGCCAGCAGCTTGGGCAGTTCTAACTATGGCTACACCTTC	CASSLGSSNYGYTF
TRBV5-1	TRBJ1-1	TRBD1	NA	TGCGCCAGCAGCTTGGCCGGACAGGGTGGCACTGAAGCTTTCTTT	CASSLAGQGGTEAFF
TRBV6-1	TRBJ2-1	TRBD2	NA	TGTGCCAGCAGTGAAAGTAGCGGGAGGCTCTCCTACAATGAGCAGTTCTTC	CASSESSGRLSYNEQFF
TRBV30	TRBJ1-4	TRBD1	NA	TGTGCCTGGACGAGGGGGACAGAGAATGAAAAACTGTTTTTT	CAWTRGTENEKLFF
TRBV6-5	TRBJ2-5	TRBD2	NA	TGTGCCAGCAGTTACGTTCGCGGGGGGCAGGAGACCCAGTACTTC	CASSYVRGGQETQYF
TRBV5-1	TRBJ1-2	TRBD1	NA	TGCGCCAGCAGCGCCGGACAGGGTCGTGGCTACACCTTC	CASSAGQGRGYTF
TRBV15	TRBJ1-6	TRBD1	NA	TGTGCCACCAGCAGAGGGACAGGGCCATATTCACCCCTCCACTTT	CATSRGTGPYSPLHF
TRBV27	TRBJ2-7	NA	NA	TGTGCCAGCAGTCTAACGACAGGGACTGCCTACGAGCAGTACTTC	CASSLTTGTAYEQYF
TRBV2	TRBJ2-7	TRBD1	NA	TGTGCCAGCAGTTTTGTGGACAGGGGCGGCGAGCAGTACTTC	CASSFVDRGGEQYF
TRBV30	TRBJ1-2	NA	once	TGTGCCTGGAGTGTAAGCTCGGGCTACACCTTC	CAWSVSSGYTF
TRBV19	TRBJ2-7	TRBD2	NA	TGTGCCAGCTGCTGCGGGAGGGCCGCCTACGAGCAGTACTTC	CASCCGRAAYEQYF
TRBV19	TRBJ1-4	NA	once	TGTGCCAGTAGAAAAACCGGGACTGCTACTGAAAAACTGTTTTTT	CASRKTGTATEKLFF
TRBV4-1	TRBJ2-3	NA	NA	TGCGCCAGCAGCCACGCTGGAGCGGGCGCGGCAGATACGCAGTATTTT	CASSHAGAGAADTQYF
TRBV4-1	TRBJ2-7	NA	NA	TGCGCCAGCAGCCAAGATGAGAACAGTTGGAACGAGCAGTACTTC	CASSQDENSWNEQYF
TRBV19	TRBJ1-1	NA	NA	TGTGCCAGTAGTATCACAGGGCTGGGCACTGAAGCTTTCTTT	CASSITGLGTEAFF
TRBV7-9	TRBJ2-1	NA	NA	TGTTCCAGCAGCTTCAGGGTAGGCACTAACAATGAGCAGTTCTTC	CSSSFRVGTNNEQFF
TRBV18	TRBJ2-7	TRBD2	NA	TGTGCCAGCTCACCTACTAGCGGGAGCTACGAGCAGTACTTC	CASSPTSGSYEQYF
TRBV19	TRBJ1-2	TRBD1	NA	TGTGCCAGTAGTATAGATCTATTTGGGGACAGGGTTGGCGGCTACACCTTC	CASSIDLFGDRVGGYTF
TRBV5-1	TRBJ2-3	NA	NA	TGCGCCAGCAGCTTGGGGGCGTCGTTGTCAGATACGCAGTATTTT	CASSLGASLSDTQYF
TRBV27	TRBJ1-1	NA	once	TGTGCCAGCAGTTGGGGCAGTCCGAACACTGAAGCTTTCTTT	CASSWGSPNTEAFF
TRBV5-1	TRBJ2-7	TRBD1	NA	TGCGCCAGCAGCTTAACACAGGGGGCGATGGACGAGCAGTACTTC	CASSLTQGAMDEQYF
TRBV6-1	TRBJ2-7	TRBD1	NA	TGTGCCAGCAGGGGGACAGTCTTCTCCTACGAGCAGTACTTC	CASRGTVFSYEQYF
TRBV29-1	TRBJ1-2	NA	NA	TGCAGCGTGGGGGCCGGCGGGAACTATGGCTACACCTTC	CSVGAGGNYGYTF
TRBV5-6	TRBJ1-1	NA	NA	TGTGCCAGCAGCTTGTTGCGGGAAGCTTTCTTT	CASSLLREAFF
TRBV10-1	TRBJ2-1	TRBD2	NA	TGCGCCAGCAGTCAAACCGGCCGAGCGGGAGGGGTGGGAAATGAGCAGTTCTTC	CASSQTGRAGGVGNEQFF
TRBV7-9	TRBJ2-7	NA	few	TGTGCCAGCAGCTTAGCGGGAGGCTACGAGCAGTACTTC	CASSLAGGYEQYF
TRBV7-2	TRBJ2-2	TRBD1	NA	TGTGCCAGCAGCTTAGTGGACCGGGACAGGGGGCCCGGGGGGGAGCTGTTTTTT	CASSLVDRDRGPGGELFF
TRBV18	TRBJ2-1	NA	NA	TGTGCCAGCTCACCATCCCGCGATGAGCAGTTCTTC	CASSPSRDEQFF
TRBV9	TRBJ1-1	NA	NA	TGTGCCAGCAGCGTAGGGGCAGGTTACACTGAAGCTTTCTTT	CASSVGAGYTEAFF
TRBV12-5	TRBJ2-7	TRBD1	NA	TGTGCTAGTGGCGCTACCCCCGGGACAGCCGACTACGAGCAGTACTTC	CASGATPGTADYEQYF
TRBV19	TRBJ2-3	TRBD2	NA	TGTGCCAGTAACTTGGCGGGACTAGTGCCGTCAGATACGCAGTATTTT	CASNLAGLVPSDTQYF
TRBV5-6	TRBJ1-2	NA	NA	TGTGCCAGCAGCTGGTCAGCTAACTATGGCTACACCTTC	CASSWSANYGYTF
TRBV28	TRBJ1-1	TRBD1	NA	TGTGCCAGCAGTTTAGAGGGACAGGGGGCTGAAGCTTTCTTT	CASSLEGQGAEAFF
TRBV10-1	TRBJ2-1	NA	NA	TGCGCCAGCAGTGAAACGGGAGAGAATGAGCAGTTCTTC	CASSETGENEQFF
TRBV4-2	TRBJ1-5	TRBD1	NA	TGTGCCAGCAGCCATGGGACAGTGGGAAGCAATCAGCCCCAGCATTTT	CASSHGTVGSNQPQHF
TRBV6-6	TRBJ1-1	NA	few	TGTGCCAGCAGTGCCGCGGGGGCGAACACTGAAGCTTTCTTT	CASSAAGANTEAFF
TRBV10-3	TRBJ1-1	TRBD1	NA	TGTGCCATCAGTGGCCGGACAGGAGGGGCTGAAGCTTTCTTT	CAISGRTGGAEAFF
TRBV19	TRBJ1-5	NA	once	TGTGCCAGTAGCCCTTGGGCTTCGGCAGGGGAGAGACAGCCCCAGCATTTT	CASSPWASAGERQPQHF
TRBV7-6	TRBJ2-7	TRBD1	NA	TGTGCCAGCAGCTTAGAACCAGGGGGCTCCTACGAGCAGTACTTC	CASSLEPGGSYEQYF
TRBV5-1	TRBJ1-1	NA	NA	TGCGCCAGCAGCCCGGGGAGGGGGGACACTGAAGCTTTCTTT	CASSPGRGDTEAFF